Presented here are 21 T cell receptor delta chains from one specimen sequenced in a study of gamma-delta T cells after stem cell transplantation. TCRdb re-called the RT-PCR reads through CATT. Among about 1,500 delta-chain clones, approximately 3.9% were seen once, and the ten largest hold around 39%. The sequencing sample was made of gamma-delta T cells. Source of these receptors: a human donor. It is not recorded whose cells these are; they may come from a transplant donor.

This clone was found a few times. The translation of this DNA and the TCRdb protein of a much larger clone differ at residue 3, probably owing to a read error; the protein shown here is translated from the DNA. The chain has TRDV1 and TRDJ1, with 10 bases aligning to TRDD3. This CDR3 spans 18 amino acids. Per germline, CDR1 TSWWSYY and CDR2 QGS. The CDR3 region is CAPGEQLGLGDLTDKLIF. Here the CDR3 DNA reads TGTGCTCCTGGGGAGCAACTAGGACTGGGGGATCTAACCGATAAACTCATCTTT.

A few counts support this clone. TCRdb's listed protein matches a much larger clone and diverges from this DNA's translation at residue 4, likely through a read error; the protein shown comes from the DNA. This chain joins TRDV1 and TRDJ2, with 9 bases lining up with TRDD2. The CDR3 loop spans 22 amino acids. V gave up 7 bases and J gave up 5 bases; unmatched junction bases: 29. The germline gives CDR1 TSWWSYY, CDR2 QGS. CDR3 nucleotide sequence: TGTGCTCTTGTGGACCCCGGCCCCTTCCTACCCTGGGGGCCCAATTTTACAGCACAACTCTTCTTT. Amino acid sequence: CALVDPGPFLPWGPNFTAQLFF.

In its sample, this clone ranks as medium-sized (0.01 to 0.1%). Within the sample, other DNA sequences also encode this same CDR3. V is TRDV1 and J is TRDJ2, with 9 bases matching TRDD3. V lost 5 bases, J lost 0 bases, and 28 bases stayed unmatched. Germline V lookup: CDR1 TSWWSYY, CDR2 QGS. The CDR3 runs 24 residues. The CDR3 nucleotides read TGTGCTCTTGGGTGCCGATACCCGCTCTTACTACCGGGGATACGGATTTCTTTGACAGCACAACTCTTCTTT. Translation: CALGCRYPLLLPGIRISLTAQLFF.

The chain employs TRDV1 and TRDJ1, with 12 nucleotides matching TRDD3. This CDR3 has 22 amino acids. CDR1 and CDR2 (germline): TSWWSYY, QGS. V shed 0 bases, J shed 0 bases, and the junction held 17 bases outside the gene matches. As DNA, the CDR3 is TGTGCTCTTGGGGAACTAGTACCCTACTGGGGGATACCTACGGTGTACACCGATAAACTCATCTTT. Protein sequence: CALGELVPYWGIPTVYTDKLIF.

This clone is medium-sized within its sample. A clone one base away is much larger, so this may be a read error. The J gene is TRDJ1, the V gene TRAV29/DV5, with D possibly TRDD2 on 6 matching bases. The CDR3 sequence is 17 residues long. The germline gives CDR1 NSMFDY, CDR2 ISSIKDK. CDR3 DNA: TGTTCAGCAAGGAGGCCTTCCCGGCCTCTTTTAACCGATAAACTCATCTTT. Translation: CSARRPSRPLLTDKLIF. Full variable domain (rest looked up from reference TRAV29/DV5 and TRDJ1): DQQVKQNSPSLSVQEGRISILNCDYTNSMFDYFLWYKKYPAEGPTFLISISSIKDKNEDGRFTVFLNKSAKHLSLHIVPSQPGDSAVYFCSARRPSRPLLTDKLIFGKGTRVTVEP.

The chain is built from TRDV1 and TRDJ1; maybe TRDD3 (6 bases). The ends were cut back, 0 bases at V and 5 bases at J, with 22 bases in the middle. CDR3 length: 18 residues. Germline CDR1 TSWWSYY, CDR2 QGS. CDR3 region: CALGELDSGDQCTDKLIF. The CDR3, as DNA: TGTGCTCTTGGGGAACTTGACTCGGGGGACCAGTGCACTGATAAACTCATCTTT.

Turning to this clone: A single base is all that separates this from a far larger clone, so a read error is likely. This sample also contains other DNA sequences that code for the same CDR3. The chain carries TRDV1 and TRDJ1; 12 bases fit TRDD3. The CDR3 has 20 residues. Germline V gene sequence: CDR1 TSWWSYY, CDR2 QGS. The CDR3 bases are TGCGCTCTTGGGGTCTCTTCCTTCTTCTGGGGGATACGCGAAGCCGATAAACTCATCTTT. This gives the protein CALGVSSFFWGIREADKLIF.

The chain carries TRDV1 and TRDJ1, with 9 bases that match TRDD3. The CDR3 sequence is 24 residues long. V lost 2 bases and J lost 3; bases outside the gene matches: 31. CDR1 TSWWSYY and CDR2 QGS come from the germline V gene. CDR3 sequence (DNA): TGTGCTCTTGGGGAAGCCGATCTTCCTTCTCCCCCTACTGGGGATACGCGAGTTCCCGATAAACTCATCTTT. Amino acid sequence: CALGEADLPSPPTGDTRVPDKLIF.

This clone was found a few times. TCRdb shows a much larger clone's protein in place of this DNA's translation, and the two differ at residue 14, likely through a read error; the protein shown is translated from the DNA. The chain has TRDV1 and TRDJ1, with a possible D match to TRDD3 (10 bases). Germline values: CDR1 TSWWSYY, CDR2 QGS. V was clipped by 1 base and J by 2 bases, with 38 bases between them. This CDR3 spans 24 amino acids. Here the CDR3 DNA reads TGTGCTCTTGGGGAACGGGGCACCTTCCTACGTTCTGTACCGGGGGATACGCCGACCGATAAACTCATCTTT. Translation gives CALGERGTFLRSVPGDTPTDKLIF.

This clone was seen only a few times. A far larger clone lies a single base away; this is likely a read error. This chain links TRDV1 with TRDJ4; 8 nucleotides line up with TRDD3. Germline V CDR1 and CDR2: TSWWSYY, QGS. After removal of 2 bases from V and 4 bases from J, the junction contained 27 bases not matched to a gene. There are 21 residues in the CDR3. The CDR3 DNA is TGTGCTCTTGGGGAAGGACGCGGCCCCTTCTGGGGGACACGCCATGTAGAACCCCTGATCTTT. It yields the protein CALGEGRGPFWGTRHVEPLIF.

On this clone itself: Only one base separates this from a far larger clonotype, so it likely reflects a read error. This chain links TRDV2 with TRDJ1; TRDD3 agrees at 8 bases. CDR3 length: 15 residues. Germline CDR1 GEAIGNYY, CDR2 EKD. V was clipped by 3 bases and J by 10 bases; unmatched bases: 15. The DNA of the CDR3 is TGTGCCTGTGACGAACTACTGGGGGTCCCTGAGGGACTCATCTTT. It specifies CACDELLGVPEGLIF.

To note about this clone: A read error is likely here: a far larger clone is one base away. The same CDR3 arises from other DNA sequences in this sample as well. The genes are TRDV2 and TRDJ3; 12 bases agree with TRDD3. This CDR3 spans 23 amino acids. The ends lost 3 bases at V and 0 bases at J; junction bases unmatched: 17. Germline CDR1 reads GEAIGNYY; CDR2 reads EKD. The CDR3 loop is CACDAGYWGIQDGGSWDTRQMFF. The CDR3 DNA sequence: TGTGCCTGTGACGCGGGGTACTGGGGGATACAAGACGGAGGCTCCTGGGACACCCGACAGATGTTTTTC.

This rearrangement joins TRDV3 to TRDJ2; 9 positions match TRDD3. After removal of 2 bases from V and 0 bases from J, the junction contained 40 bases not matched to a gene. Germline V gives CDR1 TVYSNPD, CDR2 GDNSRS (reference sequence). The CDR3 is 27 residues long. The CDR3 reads CAFGGGVGSPPRYWGNYELALTAQLFF. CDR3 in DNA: TGTGCCTTTGGGGGGGGGGTGGGTTCCCCACCCCGGTACTGGGGGAATTATGAACTTGCTTTGACAGCACAACTCTTCTTT.

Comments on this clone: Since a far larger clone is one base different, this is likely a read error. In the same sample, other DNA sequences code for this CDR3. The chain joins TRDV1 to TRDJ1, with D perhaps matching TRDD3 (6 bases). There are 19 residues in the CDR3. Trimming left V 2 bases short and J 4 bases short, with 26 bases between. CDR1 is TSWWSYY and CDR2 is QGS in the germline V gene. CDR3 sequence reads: CALGEAILGLPLGIDKLIF. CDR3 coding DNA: TGTGCTCTTGGGGAAGCAATCCTTGGTCTACCGCTGGGGATCGATAAACTCATCTTT.

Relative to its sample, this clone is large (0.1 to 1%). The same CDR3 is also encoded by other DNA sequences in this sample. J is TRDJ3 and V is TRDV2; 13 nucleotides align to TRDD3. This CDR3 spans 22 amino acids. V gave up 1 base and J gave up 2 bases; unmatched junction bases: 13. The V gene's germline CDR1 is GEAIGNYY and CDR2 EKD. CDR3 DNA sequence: TGTGCCTGTGACACTCCGTCGACTGGGGGATACGGAGCGGCCTGGGACACCCGACAGATGTTTTTC. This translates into CACDTPSTGGYGAAWDTRQMFF.

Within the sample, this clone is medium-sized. The DNA of the CDR3 is TGTGCTCTTGGGGAACTACCTGGGGCAATGCCCAAGGGGGCCGATAAACTCATCTTT. Protein product: CALGELPGAMPKGADKLIF. The V gene is TRDV1, the J gene TRDJ1; perhaps TRDD3 as D (6 bases). Germline V CDR1 and CDR2: TSWWSYY, QGS. The V gene lost 0 bases and the J gene lost 3 bases, with 23 bases spanning the gap. The CDR3 has 19 amino acids.

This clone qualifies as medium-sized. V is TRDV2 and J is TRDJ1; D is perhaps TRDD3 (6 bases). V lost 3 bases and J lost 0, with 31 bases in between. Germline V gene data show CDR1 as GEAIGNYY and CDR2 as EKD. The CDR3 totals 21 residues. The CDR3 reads CACDLPTSFAVGAPHTDKLIF. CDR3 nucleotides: TGTGCCTGTGACCTCCCAACCTCCTTCGCGGTGGGGGCCCCACACACCGATAAACTCATCTTT.

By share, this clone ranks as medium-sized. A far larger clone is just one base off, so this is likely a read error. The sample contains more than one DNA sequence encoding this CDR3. The CDR3 loop is CALGEADLPSPPTGDTPLGFGTTDKLIF. The CDR3 nucleotides read TGTGCTCTTGGGGAAGCCGATCTTCCTTCTCCCCCTACTGGGGATACGCCTCTGGGGTTTGGAACTACCGATAAACTCATCTTT. The chain employs TRDV1 and TRDJ1; 9 bases match TRDD3. Trimming took 2 bases from V and 2 from J; bases not matched to a gene: 42. Germline V lookup: CDR1 TSWWSYY, CDR2 QGS. CDR3 length: 28 residues.

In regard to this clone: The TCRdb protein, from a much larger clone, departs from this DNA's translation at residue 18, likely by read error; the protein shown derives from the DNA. The CDR3 DNA is TGTGCTCTTGGGGACCCCCCCCTCTTCCGCTACTGGGGGATACTCTATGACGCCGATAAACTCATCTTT. Protein sequence: CALGDPPLFRYWGILYDADKLIF. The chain joins TRDV1 to TRDJ1; TRDD3 aligns across 12 bases. The junction had 26 bases not matched to a gene; V was cut back by 3 bases and J by 3 bases. The CDR3 consists of 23 residues. CDR1 and CDR2 from the germline V gene are TSWWSYY and QGS.

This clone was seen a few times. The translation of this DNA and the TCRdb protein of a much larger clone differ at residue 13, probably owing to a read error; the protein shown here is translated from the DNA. For the CDR3, the DNA is TGTGCCTGTGACGCGGGATACTGGGGGATACAAGACAGAGGCTCCTGGGACACCCGACAGATGTTTTTC. This translates into CACDAGYWGIQDRGSWDTRQMFF. The chain uses TRDV2 and TRDJ3; 12 bases are a match to TRDD3. The CDR3 covers 23 residues. Germline assignment: CDR1 GEAIGNYY and CDR2 EKD. V dropped 3 bases and J dropped 0; count of bases not matched to a gene: 17.

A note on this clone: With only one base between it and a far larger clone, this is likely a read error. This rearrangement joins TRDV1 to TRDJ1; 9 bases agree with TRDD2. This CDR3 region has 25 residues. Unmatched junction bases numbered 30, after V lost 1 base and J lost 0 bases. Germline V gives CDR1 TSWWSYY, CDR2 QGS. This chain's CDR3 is CALGEPRRTSPSYTPSRGDTDKLIF. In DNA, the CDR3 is TGTGCTCTTGGGGAACCGCGACGAACAAGTCCTTCCTACACGCCTTCCAGGGGAGACACCGATAAACTCATCTTT.